The rows below give T cell receptor beta chains drawn from one sample of a study of T cell responses to AZD1222 COVID-19 vaccine. The repertoire was sequenced with immunoSEQ multiplex PCR; TCRdb's copy has only in-frame clones and lacks some. The table records over 85,000 clones, about 81% of them present only once. The sample in question was peripheral blood, obtained on day 0 of AZD1222 vaccination. These receptor sequences come from an adult in good health. Each CDR3 is given with its conserved first and last residue. A D gene is named only where the DNA matches it firmly. Size tells how often a clone was seen (once, few, many) or the class of an expanded clone, and some rows leave it out.

D	J	length	V	size	CDR3	DNA
TRBD1	TRBJ2-2	19	TRBV7-8	.	CASSLALTGGQTNTGELFF	TGTGCCAGCAGCTTAGCCCTGACAGGGGGCCAAACGAACACCGGGGAGCTGTTTTTT
.	TRBJ1-1	15	TRBV14	.	CASSSPMGKTAEAFF	TGTGCCAGCAGCTCACCGATGGGGAAGACGGCTGAAGCTTTCTTT
.	TRBJ2-5	15	TRBV7-2	.	CASSLEPGYQETQYF	TGTGCCAGCAGCTTAGAGCCGGGCTACCAAGAGACCCAGTACTTC
TRBD2	TRBJ2-2	16	TRBV5-1	.	CASSTRTSGGIGELFF	TGCGCCAGCAGCACTCGGACTAGCGGGGGAATCGGGGAGCTGTTTTTT
.	TRBJ1-1	15	TRBV7-9	many	CASSLALGASTEAFF	TGTGCCAGCAGCTTAGCGCTGGGGGCATCTACTGAAGCTTTCTTT
TRBD2	TRBJ2-3	15	TRBV24-1	.	CATRSGGVSTDTQYF	TGTGCCACCCGTAGCGGGGGGGTTAGCACAGATACGCAGTATTTT
TRBD1	TRBJ1-5	14	TRBV30	.	CAWSFDRGDQPQHF	TGTGCCTGGAGTTTTGACAGGGGGGATCAGCCCCAGCATTTT
.	TRBJ1-2	15	TRBV6-5	.	CASCYAAGGADGYTF	TGTGCCAGCTGTTACGCGGCCGGGGGCGCGGATGGCTACACCTTC
.	TRBJ1-5	15	TRBV7-8	.	CASSPNRGSEQPQHF	TGTGCCAGCAGCCCTAATCGGGGGAGCGAACAGCCCCAGCATTTT
.	TRBJ1-1	12	TRBV6-2/TRBV6-3	.	CASSRQNTEAFF	TGTGCCAGCAGCCGACAGAACACTGAAGCTTTCTTT
TRBD2	TRBJ2-5	17	TRBV7-2	.	CASSPQWTSGGQETQYF	TGTGCCAGCAGCCCGCAGTGGACAAGCGGGGGCCAAGAGACCCAGTACTTC
.	TRBJ2-7	15	TRBV7-2	.	CASSLSVSGSYEQYF	TGTGCCAGCAGCTTATCGGTGTCGGGCTCCTACGAGCAGTACTTC
.	TRBJ1-1	14	TRBV6-1	once	CASTPGRLNTEAFF	TGTGCCAGCACTCCGGGACGGCTTAACACTGAAGCTTTCTTT
.	TRBJ2-3	13	TRBV10-3	.	CAISKTDLDTQYF	TGTGCCATCAGCAAGACAGACTTAGATACGCAGTATTTT
TRBD2	TRBJ2-3	16	TRBV24-1	.	CATSDNSGGFADTQYF	TGTGCCACCAGTGACAATAGCGGGGGGTTCGCAGATACGCAGTATTTT
TRBD1	TRBJ2-1	16	TRBV11-1	.	CASSSFPGQGDNEQFF	TGTGCCAGCAGCTCCTTTCCGGGACAGGGCGACAATGAGCAGTTCTTC
.	TRBJ1-4	14	TRBV5-5	.	CASSLPAEPEKLFF	TGTGCCAGCAGCTTGCCGGCTGAACCAGAAAAACTGTTTTTT
TRBD2	TRBJ2-7	15	TRBV28	.	CASRSSGTRSYEQYF	TGTGCCAGCAGAAGCTCCGGGACTAGATCTTACGAGCAGTACTTC
TRBD1	TRBJ2-1	16	TRBV11-2	.	CASSFIRGTGYNEQFF	TGTGCCAGCAGCTTTATTAGGGGGACAGGGTACAATGAGCAGTTCTTC
.	TRBJ2-7	15	TRBV19	.	CASSGGTAISYEQYF	TGTGCCAGTAGTGGCGGGACGGCGATTTCCTACGAGCAGTACTTC
.	TRBJ1-5	15	TRBV7-2	.	CASSLSWQGTQPQHF	TGTGCCAGCAGCTTAAGTTGGCAGGGTACTCAGCCCCAGCATTTT
.	TRBJ1-6	15	TRBV14	.	CASSQHTGINSPLHF	TGTGCCAGCAGCCAACACACGGGAATTAATTCACCCCTCCACTTT
TRBD2	TRBJ2-5	15	TRBV19	.	CASSDPGGRRQTQYF	TGTGCCAGTAGTGACCCGGGAGGGCGCCGACAGACCCAGTACTTC